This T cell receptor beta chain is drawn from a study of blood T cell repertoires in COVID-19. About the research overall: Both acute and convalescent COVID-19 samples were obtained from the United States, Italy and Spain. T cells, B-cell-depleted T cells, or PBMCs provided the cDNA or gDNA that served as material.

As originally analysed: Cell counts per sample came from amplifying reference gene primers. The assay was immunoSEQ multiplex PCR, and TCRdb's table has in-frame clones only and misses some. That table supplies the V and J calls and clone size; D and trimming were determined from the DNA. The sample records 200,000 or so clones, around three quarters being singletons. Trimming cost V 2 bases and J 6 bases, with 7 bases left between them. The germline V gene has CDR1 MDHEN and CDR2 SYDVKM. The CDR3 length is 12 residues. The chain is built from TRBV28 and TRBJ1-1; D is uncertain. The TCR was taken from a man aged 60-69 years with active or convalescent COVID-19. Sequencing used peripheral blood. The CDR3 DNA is TGTGCCAGCAGTTTAAATAGCGCTGAAGCTTTCTTT. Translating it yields CASSLNSAEAFF.